The rows below give T cell receptor beta chains drawn from one sample of a study of shared clonotypes between healthy human individuals. TCRdb's copy holds only in-frame clones and misses some; the assay was immunoSEQ multiplex PCR. This sample has about 2.4 million clones, with roughly 93% found just once. Sequenced: naive CD4+ T cells from PBMCs. All receptors come from a man in his late teens or twenties in good health. Some clones in this sample may be carry-over from other donors' samples. CDR3s include the opening cysteine and the closing phenylalanine or tryptophan. Each record gives: clone size, D gene, J gene, V gene, CDR3 protein, CDR3 DNA. A D gene is named only where the DNA matches it firmly. Size is omitted from some rows. Given values are once, few, many or a class for expanded clones.

>-|-|TRBJ2-1|TRBV5-1
CASSAFTGTMFNEQFF
TGCGCCAGCAGCGCATTCACCGGGACAATGTTTAATGAGCAGTTCTTC
>-|TRBD1|TRBJ2-5|TRBV19
CASGTGTGGTETQYF
TGTGCCAGTGGGACCGGGACAGGGGGCACCGAGACCCAGTACTTC
>-|-|TRBJ1-4|TRBV28
CASSLLSPREKLFF
TGTGCCAGCAGTTTATTATCCCCGAGGGAAAAACTGTTTTTT
>-|-|TRBJ2-1|TRBV29-1
CSVAPPVYEQFF
TGCAGCGTTGCCCCCCCAGTGTATGAGCAGTTCTTC
>once|-|TRBJ1-2|TRBV19
CASSMGLKNYGYTF
TGTGCCAGTAGTATGGGGCTAAAGAACTATGGCTACACCTTC
>-|TRBD2|TRBJ2-7|TRBV7-9
CASSLGAGGSYEQYF
TGTGCCAGCAGCTTAGGGGCGGGGGGCAGCTACGAGCAGTACTTC
>-|TRBD2|TRBJ2-7|TRBV6-5
CASSRSGVSYEQYF
TGTGCCAGCAGCCGAAGCGGGGTCTCCTACGAGCAGTACTTC
>-|-|TRBJ1-2|TRBV4-2
CASSSSQDQNTF
TGTGCCAGCAGCAGCAGCCAGGACCAAAACACCTTC
>-|-|TRBJ2-7|TRBV6-5
CASSYLNLGEQYF
TGTGCCAGCAGTTATCTCAATCTGGGGGAGCAGTACTTC
>-|TRBD2|TRBJ2-5|TRBV5-8
CASSLFRGRGGETQYF
TGTGCCAGCAGCTTGTTCCGCGGGAGGGGGGGAGAGACCCAGTACTTC
>-|-|TRBJ1-1|TRBV4-3
CASSQVGTDHMNTEAFF
TGCGCCAGCAGCCAAGTCGGAACGGATCACATGAACACTGAAGCTTTCTTT
>-|-|TRBJ1-1|TRBV6-1
CASSFQGFGTEAFF
TGTGCCAGCAGTTTTCAGGGGTTTGGAACTGAAGCTTTCTTT
>-|TRBD2|TRBJ2-1|TRBV10-3
CAISEGTSGNYNEQFF
TGTGCCATCAGTGAAGGGACTAGCGGGAATTACAATGAGCAGTTCTTC
>-|TRBD1|TRBJ2-2|TRBV16
CASSRTGRIGGELFF
TGTGCCAGCAGCCGGACAGGGCGGATTGGCGGGGAGCTGTTTTTT
>-|-|TRBJ2-7|TRBV7-2
CASSLPGTFEQYF
TGTGCCAGCAGCTTGCCGGGGACCTTTGAGCAGTACTTC
>-|-|TRBJ1-5|TRBV29-1
CSVEEGLRESNQPQHF
TGCAGCGTTGAAGAAGGCTTGAGAGAGAGCAATCAGCCCCAGCATTTT
>-|-|TRBJ1-6|TRBV5-1
CASSLATGAQTLHF
TGCGCCAGCAGCTTGGCGACGGGAGCCCAGACCCTCCACTTT
>-|-|TRBJ1-5|TRBV27
CASRRLGSSNQPQHF
TGTGCCAGCAGACGGCTGGGAAGTAGCAATCAGCCCCAGCATTTT
>-|TRBD2|TRBJ2-1|TRBV2
CARSGSSYNEQFF
TGTGCCAGAAGCGGGAGCTCCTACAATGAGCAGTTCTTC
>-|-|TRBJ1-3|TRBV6-5
CASSYQGSGNTIYF
TGTGCCAGCAGTTATCAGGGCTCTGGAAACACCATATATTTT
>-|-|TRBJ1-3|TRBV28
CASSLAVTGGNTIYF
TGTGCCAGCAGTTTGGCCGTAACAGGCGGAAACACCATATATTTT
>-|TRBD2|TRBJ2-5|TRBV28
CASSPNREGQYF
TGTGCCAGCAGTCCCAATAGGGAGGGGCAGTACTTC
>-|-|TRBJ2-5|TRBV18
CASSDVDGETQYF
TGTGCCAGCTCGGACGTTGACGGAGAGACCCAGTACTTC
>once|TRBD2|TRBJ2-5|TRBV4-1
CASSRTGTRGQETQYF
TGCGCCAGCAGCCGGACGGGGACTAGAGGACAAGAGACCCAGTACTTC
>few|-|TRBJ2-1|TRBV7-3
CASSPQRNSYNEQFF
TGTGCCAGCAGCCCGCAAAGGAATTCCTACAATGAGCAGTTCTTC
>once|-|TRBJ2-3|TRBV4-1
CASSQGGARGADTQYF
TGCGCCAGCAGCCAAGGGGGCGCTAGGGGGGCAGATACGCAGTATTTT
>-|TRBD1|TRBJ1-5|TRBV4-1
CASSQGDRERVGQPQHF
TGCGCCAGCAGCCAAGGCGACAGGGAGAGAGTTGGGCAGCCCCAGCATTTT
>few|-|TRBJ1-5|TRBV19
CASSIAVQPQHF
TGTGCCAGTAGTATAGCCGTACAGCCCCAGCATTTT
>-|TRBD2|TRBJ2-1|TRBV5-1
CASSSAGGDSSYNEQFF
TGCGCCAGCAGCTCGGCGGGAGGCGATTCCTCCTACAATGAGCAGTTCTTC
>-|TRBD1|TRBJ2-2|TRBV27
CASSLYWGQSNTGELFF
TGTGCCAGCAGTCTTTACTGGGGACAGTCGAACACCGGGGAGCTGTTTTTT
>-|TRBD1|TRBJ1-5|TRBV28
CASSSPGGTVSNQPQHF
TGTGCCAGCAGCTCCCCCGGCGGGACAGTTAGCAATCAGCCCCAGCATTTT
>-|-|TRBJ2-3|TRBV7-9
CASSPVDTQYF
TGTGCCAGCAGCCCCGTAGATACGCAGTATTTT
>-|-|TRBJ1-1|TRBV18
CASSLGLLNTEAFF
TGTGCCAGCTCCCTAGGTCTATTGAACACTGAAGCTTTCTTT
>-|TRBD1|TRBJ2-7|TRBV6-1
CASSVTGGYEQYF
TGTGCCAGCAGTGTGACAGGGGGGTACGAGCAGTACTTC
>-|-|TRBJ1-6|TRBV9
CASSVGGQRFISPLHF
TGTGCCAGCAGCGTAGGTGGACAGCGGTTCATTTCACCCCTCCACTTT
>-|TRBD2|TRBJ2-1|TRBV6-1
CASKGLAGYNEQFF
TGTGCCAGCAAGGGACTAGCGGGATACAATGAGCAGTTCTTC
>-|-|TRBJ1-4|TRBV7-2
CASRPGSKEKLFF
TGTGCCAGCAGGCCAGGGTCTAAAGAAAAACTGTTTTTT
>-|-|TRBJ2-1|TRBV5-1
CASSQPPSYNEQFF
TGCGCCAGCAGCCAGCCCCCATCCTACAATGAGCAGTTCTTC
>-|-|TRBJ2-3|TRBV6-1
CASSYGVTSTDTQYF
TGTGCCAGCAGCTACGGGGTTACTAGCACAGATACGCAGTATTTT
>-|-|TRBJ2-7|TRBV5-1
CASRLQGYEQYF
TGCGCCAGCAGACTACAGGGATACGAGCAGTACTTC
>-|-|TRBJ1-6|TRBV30
CAWSVQSNSPLHF
TGTGCCTGGAGTGTACAGAGTAATTCACCCCTCCACTTT
>-|-|TRBJ1-5|TRBV18
CASSPREWGANQPQHF
TGTGCCAGCTCACCACGAGAATGGGGGGCGAATCAGCCCCAGCATTTT
>-|-|TRBJ2-7|TRBV27
CASSLGGWGNEQYF
TGTGCCAGCAGTTTAGGGGGCTGGGGTAACGAGCAGTACTTC
>-|-|TRBJ2-7|TRBV18
CASSRGRNTYEQYF
TGTGCCAGCTCGCGAGGCAGGAATACCTACGAGCAGTACTTC
>-|-|TRBJ2-2|TRBV19
CASTNTGLYTGELFF
TGTGCCAGTACAAATACCGGGCTCTACACCGGGGAGCTGTTTTTT
>-|-|TRBJ2-1|TRBV4-1
CASSQDGITRDNEQFF
TGCGCCAGCAGCCAAGATGGGATCACGCGGGACAATGAGCAGTTCTTC
>-|TRBD1|TRBJ1-1|TRBV28
CASSTRQGHTEAFF
TGTGCCAGCAGCACTAGACAGGGGCACACTGAAGCTTTCTTT
>-|-|TRBJ2-2|TRBV7-8
CASSPMTGFNTGELFF
TGTGCCAGCAGCCCGATGACAGGCTTCAACACCGGGGAGCTGTTTTTT
>-|TRBD2|TRBJ2-4|TRBV14
CASSQGRRLAGAGNIQYF
TGTGCCAGCAGCCAAGGGCGAAGACTAGCGGGAGCGGGAAACATTCAGTACTTC